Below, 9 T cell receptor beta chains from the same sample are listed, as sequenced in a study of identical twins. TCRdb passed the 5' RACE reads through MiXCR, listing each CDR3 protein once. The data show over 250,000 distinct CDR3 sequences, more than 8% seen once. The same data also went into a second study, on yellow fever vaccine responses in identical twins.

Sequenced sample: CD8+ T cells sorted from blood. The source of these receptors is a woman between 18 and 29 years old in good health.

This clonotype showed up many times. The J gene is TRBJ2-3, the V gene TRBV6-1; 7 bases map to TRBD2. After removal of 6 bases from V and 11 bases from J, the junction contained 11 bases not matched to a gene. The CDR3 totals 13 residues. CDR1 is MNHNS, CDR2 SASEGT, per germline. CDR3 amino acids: CASSKGLGIGQYF. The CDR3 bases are TGTGCCAGCAGCAAAGGACTAGGGATTGGGCAGTATTTT.

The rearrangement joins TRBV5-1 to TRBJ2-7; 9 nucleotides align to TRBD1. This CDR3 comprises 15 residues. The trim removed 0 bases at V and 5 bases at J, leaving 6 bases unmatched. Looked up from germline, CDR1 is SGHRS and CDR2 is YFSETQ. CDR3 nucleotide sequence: TGCGCCAGCAGCTTGGGGACAGGGGAGATGGACGAGCAGTACTTC. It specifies CASSLGTGEMDEQYF.

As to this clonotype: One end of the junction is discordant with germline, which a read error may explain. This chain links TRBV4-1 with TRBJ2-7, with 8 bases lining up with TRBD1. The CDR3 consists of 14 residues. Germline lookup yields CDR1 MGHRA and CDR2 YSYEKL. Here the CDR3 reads CVSSHAGQGSEQYF. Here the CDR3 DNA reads TGCGTCAGCAGCCACGCCGGACAGGGATCCGAGCAGTACTTC.

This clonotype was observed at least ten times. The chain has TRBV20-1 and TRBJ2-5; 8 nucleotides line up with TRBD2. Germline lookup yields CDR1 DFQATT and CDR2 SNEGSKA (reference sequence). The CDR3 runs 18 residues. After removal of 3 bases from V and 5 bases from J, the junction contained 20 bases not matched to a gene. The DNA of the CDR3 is TGCAGTGCTAGTTTTCTTAGGGGAGCGGGAGTGATCATGGAGACCCAGTACTTC. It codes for CSASFLRGAGVIMETQYF.

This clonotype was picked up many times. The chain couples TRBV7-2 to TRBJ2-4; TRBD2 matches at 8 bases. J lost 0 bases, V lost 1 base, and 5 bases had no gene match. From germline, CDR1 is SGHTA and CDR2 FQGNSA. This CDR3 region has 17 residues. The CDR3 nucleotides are TGTGCCAGCAGCTTAGTTCGGGGGGGGATAGCCAAAAACATTCAGTACTTC. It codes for CASSLVRGGIAKNIQYF. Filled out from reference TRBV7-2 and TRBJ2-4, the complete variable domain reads GAGVSQSPSNKVTEKGKDVELRCDPISGHTALYWYRQSLGQGLEFLIYFQGNSAPDKSGLPSDRFSAERTGGSVSTLTIQRTQQEDSAVYLCASSLVRGGIAKNIQYFGAGTRLSVL.

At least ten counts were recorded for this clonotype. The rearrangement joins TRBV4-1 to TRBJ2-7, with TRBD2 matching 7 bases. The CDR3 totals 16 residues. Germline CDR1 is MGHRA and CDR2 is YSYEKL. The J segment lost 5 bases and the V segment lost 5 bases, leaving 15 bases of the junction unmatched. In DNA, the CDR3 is TGCGCCAGCAGCACCTTTCCTGGGCGGGAGTATGACGAGCAGTACTTC. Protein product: CASSTFPGREYDEQYF.

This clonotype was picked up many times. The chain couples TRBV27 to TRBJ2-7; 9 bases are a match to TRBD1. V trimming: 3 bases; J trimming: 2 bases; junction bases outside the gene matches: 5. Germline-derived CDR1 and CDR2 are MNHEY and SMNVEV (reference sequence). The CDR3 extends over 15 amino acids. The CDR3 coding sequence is TGTGCCAGCAGTTTTGGGACAGGGCTAACCTACGAGCAGTACTTC. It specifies CASSFGTGLTYEQYF.

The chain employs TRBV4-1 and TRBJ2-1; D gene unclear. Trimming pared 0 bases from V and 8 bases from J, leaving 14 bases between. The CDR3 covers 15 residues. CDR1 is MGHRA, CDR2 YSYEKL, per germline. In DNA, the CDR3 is TGCGCCAGCAGCCAAGACTCGGGCTCCCTGGATGAGCAGTTCTTC. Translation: CASSQDSGSLDEQFF.

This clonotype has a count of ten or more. CDR3 DNA sequence: TGTGCCAGCAGCTTAGAGGCGACAGGGGTTGAAAAACTGTTTTTT. Protein product: CASSLEATGVEKLFF. This chain links TRBV11-2 with TRBJ1-4, with 8 bases lining up with TRBD1. The V and J ends lost 0 bases and 7 bases, in that order; junction bases with no gene match: 4. Germline V CDR1 and CDR2: SGHAT, FQNNGV. CDR3 length: 15 residues.